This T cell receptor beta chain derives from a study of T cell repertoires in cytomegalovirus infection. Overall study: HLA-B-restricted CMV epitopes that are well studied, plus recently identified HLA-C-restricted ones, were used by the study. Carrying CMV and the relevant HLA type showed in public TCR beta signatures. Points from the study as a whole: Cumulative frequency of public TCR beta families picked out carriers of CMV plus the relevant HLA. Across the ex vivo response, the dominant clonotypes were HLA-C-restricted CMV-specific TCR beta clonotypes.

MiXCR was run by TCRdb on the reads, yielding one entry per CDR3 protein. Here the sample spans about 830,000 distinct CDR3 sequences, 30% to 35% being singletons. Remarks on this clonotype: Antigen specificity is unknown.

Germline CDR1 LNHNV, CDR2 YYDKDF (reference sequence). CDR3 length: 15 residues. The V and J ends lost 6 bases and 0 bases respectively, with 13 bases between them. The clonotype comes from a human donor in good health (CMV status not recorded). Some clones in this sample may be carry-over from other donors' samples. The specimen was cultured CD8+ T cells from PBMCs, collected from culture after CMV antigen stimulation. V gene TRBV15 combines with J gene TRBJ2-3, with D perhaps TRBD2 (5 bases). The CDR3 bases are TGTGCCACCAGTTCAGGCAGACTAAGCACAGATACGCAGTATTTT. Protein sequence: CATSSGRLSTDTQYF.